This T cell receptor (beta chain) was recorded in a study of cytomegalovirus exposure and HLA in healthy donors. Broader study findings: Earlier results showed most TCR beta V segments being productive about 87% or about 30% of the time. Later on, an analysis tied 15,000 to 20,000 TCR beta sequences to HLA alleles at 0.05 false discovery rate.

Donors were nominally healthy when sampled, though unrecorded immune exposures were likely. A multiplex PCR was run with 60 Vbeta primers and 13 Jbeta primers. The data were produced by immunoSEQ multiplex PCR, yet TCRdb's version contains in-frame clones alone and is incomplete. Here the sample spans over 150,000 clones, under 80% being singletons. A word on this clone: Its antigen is currently unknown.

Source material: PBMCs. This sequence was found in a man younger than 40 in good health and CMV-seropositive.

CDR3 sequence: CASSLGGTGGNEKLFF. CDR3 DNA sequence: TGCGCCAGCAGCCTGGGGGGGACAGGGGGTAATGAAAAACTGTTTTTT. This rearrangement joins TRBV5-1 to TRBJ1-4, with 11 positions matching TRBD1. Germline CDR1 reads SGHRS; CDR2 reads YFSETQ. V dropped 4 bases and J dropped 4; count of bases not matched to a gene: 6. The CDR3 is made up of 16 amino acids. Full variable domain (remainder filled in from reference TRBV5-1 and TRBJ1-4): KAGVTQTPRYLIKTRGQQVTLSCSPISGHRSVSWYQQTPGQGLQFLFEYFSETQRNKGNFPGRFSGRQFSNSRSEMNVSTLELGDSALYLCASSLGGTGGNEKLFFGSGTQLSVL.